A single sample gave rise to the 30 T cell receptor beta chains below, sequenced in a study of T cell responses to AZD1222 COVID-19 vaccine. Sequenced by immunoSEQ multiplex PCR; TCRdb stores in-frame clones only, minus some. The data contain about 150,000 clones, 87% of them singletons. The sample consisted of peripheral blood, taken 28 days after the second AZD1222 dose. The receptors were gathered from an adult who received the AZD1222 COVID-19 vaccine.

The rearrangement uses TRBV7-6 and TRBJ2-1; 8 bases are shared with TRBD2. The CDR3 spans 20 residues. The germline V gene encodes CDR1 SGHVS and CDR2 FNYEAQ. The V gene end was trimmed by 7 bases and the J gene end by 0 bases; junction bases not matched to a gene: 20. Here the CDR3 reads CASIPGGSGMVFGSYNEQFF. DNA of the CDR3: TGTGCCAGCATCCCGGGGGGTAGCGGGATGGTTTTTGGCTCCTACAATGAGCAGTTCTTC.

The rearrangement joins TRBV19 to TRBJ2-2; D remains ambiguous. The CDR3 length is 14 residues. V was trimmed by 6 bases and J by 1 base, leaving 9 bases between them. CDR1 is LNHDA, CDR2 SQIVND, per germline (reference sequence). The CDR3 bases are TGTGCCAGTAGGCCCGATAGGAACACCGGGGAGCTGTTTTTT. It encodes CASRPDRNTGELFF.

The chain uses TRBV24-1 and TRBJ2-1, with unresolved D. Per germline, CDR1 KGHDR and CDR2 SFDVKD. The CDR3 is made up of 12 amino acids. With 5 bases removed from V and 12 bases from J, the gap between germline ends came to 13 bases. CDR3 in amino acids: CATSGRTDGQFF. The CDR3 DNA follows: TGTGCCACCAGTGGACGGACCGACGGGCAGTTCTTC.

The chain uses TRBV7-2 and TRBJ2-7; 8 bases are shared with TRBD2. Germline values: CDR1 SGHTA, CDR2 FQGNSA. The CDR3 extends over 18 amino acids. V gave up 0 bases and J gave up 4 bases; unmatched junction bases: 14. CDR3 in amino acids: CASSLARSRTGGRYEQYF. The DNA of the CDR3 is TGTGCCAGCAGCTTAGCGCGCAGTAGGACGGGAGGGCGGTACGAGCAGTACTTC.

The chain uses TRBV5-4 and TRBJ2-1, with D possibly matching TRBD2 (6 bases). V lost 4 bases, J lost 4 bases, and 15 bases lay in between. Germline V gives CDR1 SGHNT, CDR2 YYREEE (reference sequence). The CDR3 has 15 residues. The CDR3 reads CASSPEGSGYNEQFF. The CDR3 DNA sequence: TGTGCCAGCAGCCCGGAAGGTAGCGGATACAATGAGCAGTTCTTC.

The V and J genes are TRBV28 and TRBJ1-5; D is ambiguous. Per the germline V gene, CDR1 is MDHEN and CDR2 is SYDVKM. The V end was cut by 2 bases, the J end by 1 base, with 9 bases between. The CDR3 has 15 residues. The DNA for the CDR3 is TGTGCCAGCAGTTTAAATGCCGGGAGCAATCAGCCCCAGCATTTT. Its protein product is CASSLNAGSNQPQHF.

The chain joins TRBV7-3 to TRBJ2-3; possible D gene TRBD1, 5 bases. The germline V gene has CDR1 SGHTA and CDR2 FQGTGA. This CDR3 region has 15 residues. V was trimmed by 4 bases and J by 3 bases, leaving 14 bases between them. CDR3 in DNA: TGTGCCAGCAGCTACCGTCAGGGTAGGACAGATACGCAGTATTTT. Protein sequence: CASSYRQGRTDTQYF.

The chain couples TRBV7-9 to TRBJ2-5; no definite D call. The V end was cut by 5 bases, the J end by 5 bases, with 21 bases between. The CDR3 extends over 16 amino acids. The germline gives CDR1 SEHNR, CDR2 FQNEAQ (reference sequence). CDR3 sequence reads: CASSPSRLASWETQYF. CDR3 DNA: TGTGCCAGCAGCCCAAGTAGACTGGCCTCATGGGAGACCCAGTACTTC.

This clone was observed once. The chain employs TRBV6-5 and TRBJ2-1; 13 bases fit TRBD2. The V segment lost 6 bases and the J segment 7 bases; nucleotides outside the gene matches: 6. The germline V gene has CDR1 MNHEY and CDR2 SVGAGI. This CDR3 is 15 amino acids long. This CDR3 is CASSKLAGGGNEQFF. The CDR3 coding sequence is TGTGCCAGCAGCAAACTAGCGGGAGGGGGTAATGAGCAGTTCTTC.

The chain is built from TRBV5-4 and TRBJ2-1, with 8 nucleotides matching TRBD2. Trimming at V came to 5 bases and at J to 6 bases, leaving 4 bases not matched to a gene. Per the germline V gene, CDR1 is SGHNT and CDR2 is YYREEE (reference sequence). The CDR3 length is 13 residues. The DNA of the CDR3 is TGTGCCAGCAGTCGGACTAGCCTCAATGAGCAGTTCTTC. Encoded protein: CASSRTSLNEQFF.

The chain recombines TRBV27 with TRBJ2-1, with 7 bases matching TRBD2. The V and J ends lost 4 bases and 14 bases, in that order; junction bases with no gene match: 14. The CDR3 is 14 amino acids. Germline CDR1 reads MNHEY; CDR2 reads SMNVEV (reference sequence). CDR3 DNA: TGTGCCAGCAGTTGGGGGGGGGACGGACGGGAAAAGTTCTTC. Translation gives CASSWGGDGREKFF.

This clone appeared a single time. The chain links TRBV3-1 (or the pseudogene TRBV3-2) to TRBJ2-1; D ambiguous. This CDR3 has 12 amino acids. Per germline, CDR1 LGHDT and CDR2 YNNKEL (reference sequence). V was cut by 6 bases and J by 5 bases, with 8 bases left in between. CDR3 sequence: CASRLNDNEQFF. CDR3 sequence (DNA): TGTGCCAGCAGACTGAACGACAATGAGCAGTTCTTC.

This clone was observed a single time. The chain uses TRBV3-1 (or the pseudogene TRBV3-2) and TRBJ2-3; 12 bases agree with TRBD2. The J segment lost 2 bases and the V segment lost 3 bases, leaving 6 bases of the junction unmatched. Germline V gives CDR1 LGHDT, CDR2 YNNKEL (reference sequence). This CDR3 is 17 amino acids long. The CDR3 DNA sequence: TGTGCCAGCAGCCAGGCCGGGACTAGCGGGCTCACAGATACGCAGTATTTT. It yields the protein CASSQAGTSGLTDTQYF.

DNA for the CDR3: TGTGCCAGCAGGACTAGCGGGAGAGGGGGCTACGAGCAGTACTTC. Translation gives CASRTSGRGGYEQYF. V and J are TRBV2 and TRBJ2-7; 12 bases agree with TRBD2. From germline, CDR1 is SNHLY and CDR2 FYNNEI. V shed 6 bases and J 3 bases; nucleotides not matched to a gene: 6. CDR3 length: 15 residues.

The genes are TRBV25-1 and TRBJ2-1, with TRBD2 matching 9 bases. CDR3 length: 15 amino acids. With 1 base clipped from V and 6 bases from J, the junction kept 4 bases outside the gene matches. Germline V gene sequence: CDR1 MGHDK, CDR2 SYGVNS. The CDR3 nucleotides are TGTGCCAGCAGTGAATCCAAAGCGGGAGGCAATGAGCAGTTCTTC. It codes for CASSESKAGGNEQFF.

The V and J genes are TRBV27 and TRBJ1-5; D remains ambiguous. Germline-derived CDR1 and CDR2 are MNHEY and SMNVEV (reference sequence). Trimming left V 5 bases short and J 5 bases short, with 16 bases between. This CDR3 has 15 residues. Written as DNA, the CDR3 is TGTGCCAGCAGTCCGCTTTTCGGAGGGCATCAGCCCCAGCATTTT. This sequence encodes CASSPLFGGHQPQHF.

The chain combines TRBV28 with TRBJ2-7, with TRBD1 identical over 9 bases. CDR3 size: 15 residues. CDR1 is MDHEN, CDR2 SYDVKM, per germline. Trimming cost V 6 bases and J 4 bases; bases outside gene matches: 10. The CDR3 region is CASSRRQGGVYEQYF. The CDR3 region has the DNA TGTGCCAGCAGCCGCAGACAGGGGGGGGTTTACGAGCAGTACTTC.

The chain is built from TRBV6-2 or TRBV6-3 and TRBJ1-2, with D hard to call. Germline loops: CDR1 MNHEY, CDR2 SVGEGT. V lost 0 bases and J 6 bases, leaving 5 bases between the germline ends. This CDR3 has 12 amino acids. CDR3 coding DNA: TGTGCCAGCAGTTACTCGATGCATGGCTACACCTTC. It is translated as CASSYSMHGYTF.

This clone was counted between two and nine times. This chain connects TRBV9 to TRBJ2-1; 8 bases agree with TRBD2. The CDR3 loop spans 17 amino acids. V was pared by 0 bases and J by 7 bases, with 12 bases of the junction left unmatched. CDR1 is SGDLS, CDR2 YYNGEE, per germline. CDR3: CASSVEVDGRATNEQFF. Here the CDR3 DNA reads TGTGCCAGCAGCGTAGAGGTAGACGGGAGGGCCACGAATGAGCAGTTCTTC.

The chain carries TRBV2 and TRBJ1-3, with 7 bases fitting TRBD1. CDR3 length: 16 amino acids. Trimming took 4 bases from V and 0 from J; bases not matched to a gene: 6. Germline V gene data show CDR1 as SNHLY and CDR2 as FYNNEI. In nucleotides, the CDR3 is TGTGCCAGCAGTGGACAGGGAGAGGGCTCTGGAAACACCATATATTTT. Translating it yields CASSGQGEGSGNTIYF.

This clone appeared a single time. This chain joins TRBV7-8 and TRBJ1-2; D gene uncertain. CDR1 and CDR2 (germline): SGHVS, FQNEAQ. The V end lost 5 bases, the J end lost 6 bases, and 13 bases lay between the germline ends. The CDR3 consists of 13 residues. The CDR3 bases are TGTGCCAGCAGCCCCGAGACCTCGGATGGCTACACCTTC. Its translation: CASSPETSDGYTF.

The rearrangement joins TRBV29-1 to TRBJ2-7; 7 nucleotides match TRBD1. The CDR3 loop spans 12 amino acids. J gave up 7 bases and V 6 bases, and 9 bases lay outside the gene matches. Germline CDR1 and CDR2: SQVTM and ANQGSEA. As DNA, the CDR3 is TGCAGCGTGGGACAGTCGTACGTGGAGCAGTACTTC. It translates to CSVGQSYVEQYF.

To note about this clone: One junction end does not reproduce the germline sequence, and a read error may be involved. The V and J genes are TRBV6-5 and TRBJ2-1; D not resolved. There are 15 residues in the CDR3. Per germline, CDR1 MNHEY and CDR2 SVGAGI. This chain's CDR3 is CAGSPLSQAYNEQFF. The DNA for the CDR3 is TGTGCCGGCAGTCCCCTAAGTCAGGCATACAATGAGCAGTTCTTC.

This clone was observed a few times. The chain joins TRBV18 to TRBJ1-5; 10 nucleotides line up with TRBD1. Germline V gene data show CDR1 as KGHSH and CDR2 as LQKENI. Trimming at V came to 2 bases and at J to 7 bases, leaving 2 bases not matched to a gene. CDR3 length equals 14 residues. CDR3 DNA sequence: TGTGCCAGCTCACCATCGGGACAGGGGCAGCCCCAGCATTTT. Translated: CASSPSGQGQPQHF.

CDR3 region: CASSLGGSMNTEAFF. DNA for the CDR3: TGCGCCAGCAGCTTGGGGGGCAGCATGAACACTGAAGCTTTCTTT. The chain has TRBV5-1 and TRBJ1-1; TRBD1 is a possible D gene (5 bases). Trimming shortened V by 0 bases and J by 0 bases, and 9 bases separated the two germline ends. The V gene's germline CDR1 is SGHRS and CDR2 YFSETQ. This CDR3 contains 15 residues. The full variable domain, with the rest looked up from reference TRBV5-1 and TRBJ1-1, is KAGVTQTPRYLIKTRGQQVTLSCSPISGHRSVSWYQQTPGQGLQFLFEYFSETQRNKGNFPGRFSGRQFSNSRSEMNVSTLELGDSALYLCASSLGGSMNTEAFFGQGTRLTVV.

The V and J genes are TRBV29-1 and TRBJ2-3; 7 bases agree with TRBD1. The germline V gene has CDR1 SQVTM and CDR2 ANQGSEA. This CDR3 has 13 amino acids. After removal of 4 bases from V and 3 bases from J, the junction contained 4 bases not matched to a gene. CDR3 sequence reads: CSVGQGVTDTQYF. The CDR3 nucleotides read TGCAGCGTTGGCCAGGGGGTAACAGATACGCAGTATTTT.

V and J are TRBV6-5 and TRBJ1-2, with a tentative D call TRBD1 (6 bases). Germline CDR1 reads MNHEY; CDR2 reads SVGAGI. V lost 6 bases and J lost 6, with 20 bases in between. The CDR3 sequence is 15 residues long. The DNA of the CDR3 is TGTGCCAGCAGGTTAACAGGGAACGAACCCGATGGCTACACCTTC. Translation: CASRLTGNEPDGYTF.

This sequence joins TRBV11-3 and TRBJ2-1; TRBD1 agrees at 7 bases. CDR1 is SGHNT, CDR2 YENEEA, per germline. The CDR3 extends over 14 amino acids. The trim removed 5 bases at V and 6 bases at J, leaving 7 bases unmatched. The CDR3 loop is CASSPDRVGNEQFF. The CDR3 nucleotides are TGTGCCAGCAGCCCAGACAGGGTTGGCAATGAGCAGTTCTTC. The entire variable domain, with the rest obtained from reference TRBV11-3 and TRBJ2-1, is as follows: EAGVVQSPRYKIIEKKQPVAFWCNPISGHNTLYWYLQNLGQGPELLIRYENEEAVDDSQLPKDRFSAERLKGVDSTLKIQPAELGDSAVYLCASSPDRVGNEQFFGPGTRLTVL.

The chain couples TRBV10-3 to TRBJ2-5; 8 bases line up with TRBD1. The CDR3 is 14 amino acids. Germline CDR1 is ENHRY and CDR2 is SYGVKD. V was pared by 6 bases and J by 5 bases, with 8 bases of the junction left unmatched. The CDR3 DNA reads TGTGCCATCAGATCTCCAGGGGGCATGGAGACCCAGTACTTC. Amino acids: CAIRSPGGMETQYF.

This chain uses TRBV7-2 with TRBJ1-5; TRBD1 matches 10 bases. J gave up 5 bases and V 4 bases, and 8 bases lay outside the gene matches. The CDR3 covers 16 residues. Germline V lookup: CDR1 SGHTA, CDR2 FQGNSA. CDR3 region: CASSWKTGGAHQPQHF. Written as DNA, the CDR3 is TGTGCCAGCAGCTGGAAGACAGGGGGCGCCCATCAGCCCCAGCATTTT.